Sequencing of this T cell receptor (beta chain) was carried out in a study of early T cells in non-severe SARS-CoV-2 infection. In the study overall: The authors sequenced bulk RNA from unsorted whole blood, leaving chains unpaired. Study conclusions and caveats: The study's VDJdb matching favored anti-spike CD8 responses and missed private and CD4 specificities.

Separate cDNA molecules each had unique molecular identifiers attached to them. TCRdb redid the calling of the 5' RACE reads with MiXCR, one entry per CDR3 protein. The sample holds about 29,000 distinct CDR3 sequences; around 5.9% are singletons and the top ten take more than 0.7%. CDR1 is MNHEY, CDR2 SVGEGT, per germline. This CDR3 is 13 amino acids long. V lost 0 bases to trimming and J lost 6 bases, with 6 bases between them. For this clonotype: Its antigen is unknown.

This receptor was obtained from an adult who was a healthcare worker with PCR-confirmed SARS-CoV-2 infection or an uninfected control (not recorded which). The genes are TRBV6-2 or TRBV6-3 and TRBJ2-1; D is possibly TRBD2 (5 bases). Sequences were obtained from whole blood. This chain's CDR3 is CASSYSRGNEQFF. CDR3 DNA: TGTGCCAGCAGTTACTCACGGGGCAATGAGCAGTTCTTC.